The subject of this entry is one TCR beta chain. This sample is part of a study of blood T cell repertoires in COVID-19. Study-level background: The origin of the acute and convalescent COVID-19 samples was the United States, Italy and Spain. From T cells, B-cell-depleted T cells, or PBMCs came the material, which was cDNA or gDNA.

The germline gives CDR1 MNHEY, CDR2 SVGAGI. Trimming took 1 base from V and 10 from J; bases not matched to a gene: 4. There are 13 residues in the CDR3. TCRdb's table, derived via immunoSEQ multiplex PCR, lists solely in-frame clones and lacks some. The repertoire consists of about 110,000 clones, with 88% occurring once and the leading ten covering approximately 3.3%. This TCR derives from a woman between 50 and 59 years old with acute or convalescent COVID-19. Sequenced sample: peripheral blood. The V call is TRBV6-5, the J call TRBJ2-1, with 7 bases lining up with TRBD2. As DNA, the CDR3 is TGTGCCAGCAGTTACTGGGGGGAGGGCGAGCAGTTCTTC. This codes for CASSYWGEGEQFF.